Each of the 25 T cell receptor beta chains below was sequenced from the same sample in a study of PD-L1 blockade in urothelial cancer. Time point denoted: pretreatment peripheral blood. Sequenced by immunoSEQ multiplex PCR; TCRdb stores in-frame clones only, minus some. Of about 130,000 clones listed, roughly 84% were seen once; the top ten hold about 2.9%. The specimen comprised PBMCs, sampled around atezolizumab (anti-PD-L1) treatment. The receptors stem from a man in his fifties with urothelial cancer.

This clone came up once. The chain recombines TRBV9 with TRBJ2-3; 8 nucleotides line up with TRBD2. V shed 6 bases, J shed 0 bases, and the junction held 6 bases outside the gene matches. Germline assignment: CDR1 SGDLS and CDR2 YYNGEE. The CDR3 consists of 15 residues. This CDR3 is CASTQGLASTDTQYF. Written as DNA, the CDR3 is TGTGCCAGCACCCAAGGACTAGCTAGCACAGATACGCAGTATTTT.

The chain employs TRBV7-9 and TRBJ1-1, with D possibly TRBD1 on 5 matching bases. From germline, CDR1 is SEHNR and CDR2 FQNEAQ (reference sequence). V was shortened by 5 bases and J by 7 bases, with 14 bases between the two germline ends. The CDR3 length is 13 residues. For the CDR3, the DNA is TGTGCCAGCAGCACCAAGGGGATTCATGAAGCTTTCTTT. It encodes CASSTKGIHEAFF.

V is TRBV5-1 and J is TRBJ2-7; D may be TRBD2 (5 bases). The CDR3 has 14 amino acids. V was clipped by 6 bases and J by 3 bases, with 16 bases between them. The germline CDR1 and CDR2 sequences are SGHRS and YFSETQ. The CDR3: CASTPEGLGYEQYF. CDR3 DNA sequence: TGCGCCAGCACCCCCGAAGGACTCGGCTACGAGCAGTACTTC.

The chain is built from TRBV18 and TRBJ1-2, with 10 bases aligning to TRBD1. Losses at the gene ends were 5 bases for V and 6 bases for J; bases not matched to a gene: 12. The germline CDR1 and CDR2 sequences are KGHSH and LQKENI. This CDR3 has 16 residues. Written as DNA, the CDR3 is TGTGCCAGCTCAAGTCGGACAGGGGGACCCTTAGATGGCTACACCTTC. Amino acids: CASSSRTGGPLDGYTF.

This chain connects TRBV28 to TRBJ2-7, with 12 bases aligning to TRBD2. The CDR3 sequence is 15 residues long. Germline V gene data show CDR1 as MDHEN and CDR2 as SYDVKM. V gave up 6 bases and J gave up 5 bases; unmatched junction bases: 8. This CDR3 is CASSQTSGRIHEQYF. CDR3 in DNA: TGTGCCAGCAGCCAGACTAGCGGGAGAATCCACGAGCAGTACTTC.

The CDR3, as DNA: TGTGCCAGCAGTACCTCCAGGGGAAGCAATCAGCCCCAGCATTTT. The encoded protein is CASSTSRGSNQPQHF. V and J are TRBV6-1 and TRBJ1-5, with a weak D call TRBD1 (6 bases). The length of the CDR3 is 15 residues. Trimming took 5 bases from V and 1 from J, leaving 12 bases between them. Germline V CDR1 and CDR2: MNHNS, SASEGT.

The J gene is TRBJ2-7, the V gene TRBV27, with 14 bases lining up with TRBD2. CDR3 length: 15 amino acids. Germline trimming cut 2 bases from V and 11 bases from J; bases unmatched to any gene: 8. Per the germline V gene, CDR1 is MNHEY and CDR2 is SMNVEV (reference sequence). This CDR3 reads CASSLLGTSGSMKYF. In DNA form, the CDR3 reads TGTGCCAGCAGTTTACTTGGGACTAGCGGGAGTATGAAGTACTTC.

This rearrangement joins TRBV11-2 to TRBJ2-5; TRBD2 matches at 12 bases. This CDR3 is built from 15 residues. CDR1 and CDR2 from the germline V gene are SGHAT and FQNNGV. The V gene end was trimmed by 5 bases and the J gene end by 4 bases; junction bases not matched to a gene: 5. Here the CDR3 DNA reads TGTGCCAGCAGCCCAGGACTAGCGGGGCGAGAGACCCAGTACTTC. Amino acids: CASSPGLAGRETQYF.

The chain recombines TRBV5-1 with TRBJ2-1; 9 bases match TRBD2. J was trimmed by 7 bases and V by 0 bases; bases with no gene match: 14. The CDR3 sequence is 18 residues long. CDR1 is SGHRS, CDR2 YFSETQ, per germline. The CDR3 sequence: CASSLGLAGVGLWNEQFF. The CDR3 nucleotides read TGCGCCAGCAGCTTGGGGTTAGCGGGAGTCGGCTTGTGGAATGAGCAGTTCTTC.

The chain carries TRBV28 and TRBJ1-4; D gene uncertain. With 5 bases removed from V and 7 bases from J, the gap between germline ends came to 14 bases. The CDR3 contains 14 residues. CDR1 and CDR2 (germline): MDHEN, SYDVKM. The CDR3 region is CASSLDGISEKLFF. The CDR3 DNA follows: TGTGCCAGCAGTCTAGACGGGATATCTGAAAAACTGTTTTTT. Combining the CDR3 with reference TRBV28 and TRBJ1-4 gives the whole variable domain DVKVTQSSRYLVKRTGEKVFLECVQDMDHENMFWYRQDPGLGLRLIYFSYDVKMKEKGDIPEGYSVSREKKERFSLILESASTNQTSMYLCASSLDGISEKLFFGSGTQLSVL.

This chain joins TRBV2 and TRBJ2-2, with D possibly matching TRBD1 (6 bases). Germline V CDR1 and CDR2: SNHLY, FYNNEI. V was cut by 5 bases and J by 4 bases, with 14 bases left in between. The CDR3 has 15 amino acids. The CDR3 here is CASSQQGLGTGELFF. The CDR3 DNA sequence: TGTGCCAGCAGTCAACAGGGATTAGGCACCGGGGAGCTGTTTTTT.

CDR3 amino acids: CASSEHVGTEAFF. The CDR3 DNA reads TGTGCCAGCAGTGAGCATGTCGGCACTGAAGCTTTCTTT. V and J are TRBV6-1 and TRBJ1-1; D is unresolved. The CDR3 totals 13 residues. CDR1 is MNHNS and CDR2 is SASEGT in the germline V gene. V lost 3 bases to trimming and J lost 4 bases, with 9 bases between them.

The chain links TRBV15 to TRBJ1-1; D is uncertain. The CDR3 runs to 15 residues. Trimming left V 1 base short and J 1 base short, with 10 bases between. Germline assignment: CDR1 LNHNV and CDR2 YYDKDF (reference sequence). CDR3 bases: TGTGCCACCAGCAGAGGAGATACAGCGAACACTGAAGCTTTCTTT. Protein: CATSRGDTANTEAFF.

The V gene is TRBV6-6, the J gene TRBJ1-1; D remains unclear. The CDR3 totals 12 residues. CDR1 is MNHNY, CDR2 SVGAGI, per germline (reference sequence). Trimming shortened V by 0 bases and J by 6 bases, and 5 bases separated the two germline ends. CDR3 bases: TGTGCCAGCAGTTACTCTTCTCCTGAAGCTTTCTTT. Residues: CASSYSSPEAFF.

Written as DNA, the CDR3 is TGCGCCAGCAGCGGGCAGACTAGCGGAGTTTACAATGAGCAGTTCTTC. It encodes CASSGQTSGVYNEQFF. The rearrangement links TRBV5-1 to TRBJ2-1, with 9 bases aligning to TRBD2. CDR3 length: 16 residues. Trimming cost V 4 bases and J 4 bases; bases outside gene matches: 9. Germline V gives CDR1 SGHRS, CDR2 YFSETQ.

The chain links TRBV5-1 to TRBJ1-1, with D unresolved. This CDR3 is built from 13 residues. CDR1 is SGHRS, CDR2 YFSETQ, per germline. V dropped 0 bases and J dropped 6 bases, with 9 bases sitting between them. CDR3 sequence (DNA): TGCGCCAGCAGCTTGGGGAGGAGGGCTGAAGCTTTCTTT. Translation: CASSLGRRAEAFF.

The chain employs TRBV18 and TRBJ1-5; TRBD1 aligns across 8 bases. This CDR3 is 12 amino acids long. Germline loops: CDR1 KGHSH, CDR2 LQKENI. The V gene end was trimmed by 3 bases and the J gene end by 15 bases; junction bases not matched to a gene: 7. DNA of the CDR3: TGTGCCAGCTCACCCGGACAGGGCCCTTCGCATTTT. Its translation is CASSPGQGPSHF.

This clone showed up just once. The chain couples TRBV9 to TRBJ1-2; D possibly corresponds to TRBD1 (5 bases). Looked up from germline, CDR1 is SGDLS and CDR2 is YYNGEE. This CDR3 has 14 amino acids. Trimming shortened V by 0 bases and J by 6 bases, and 12 bases separated the two germline ends. The chain's CDR3 is CASSVVPGSDGYTF. As DNA, the CDR3 is TGTGCCAGCAGCGTAGTCCCAGGGTCTGATGGCTACACCTTC.

The chain combines TRBV11-1 with TRBJ1-6; 7 bases are a match to TRBD1. From germline, CDR1 is SGHAT and CDR2 FQDESV (reference sequence). Germline trimming cut 3 bases from V and 7 bases from J; bases unmatched to any gene: 6. The CDR3 is 15 residues long. CDR3 amino acids: CASSFRDRINSPLHF. CDR3 bases: TGTGCCAGCAGCTTCCGGGACAGAATCAATTCACCCCTCCACTTT.

Here the CDR3 DNA reads TGTGCCAGTAGTTGGACAGGGACTGAAAAACTGTTTTTT. Protein sequence: CASSWTGTEKLFF. The chain joins TRBV19 to TRBJ1-4; 8 positions match TRBD1. Unmatched junction bases numbered 3, after V lost 5 bases and J lost 7 bases. The CDR3 length is 13 residues. Germline-derived CDR1 and CDR2 are LNHDA and SQIVND (reference sequence).

J is TRBJ1-1 and V is TRBV28; 10 bases agree with TRBD1. CDR1 is MDHEN and CDR2 is SYDVKM in the germline V gene. Germline trimming cut 4 bases from V and 11 bases from J; bases unmatched to any gene: 7. CDR3 length: 13 residues. CDR3 bases: TGTGCCAGCAGTTCCGGGACAGGGGCTTCTGCTTTCTTT. Residues: CASSSGTGASAFF.

The chain carries TRBV28 and TRBJ1-5; 7 bases line up with TRBD1. In germline, CDR1 is MDHEN, CDR2 SYDVKM. The CDR3 extends over 15 amino acids. Trimming took 3 bases from V and 2 from J; bases not matched to a gene: 4. The CDR3 bases are TGTGCCAGCAGTTTTCACAGGGGTGGCAATCAGCCCCAGCATTTT. Residues: CASSFHRGGNQPQHF.

V is TRBV10-3 and J is TRBJ1-1; D not resolved. This CDR3 comprises 14 residues. Trimming removed 3 bases at V and 0 bases at J, with 8 bases between. Germline-derived CDR1 and CDR2 are ENHRY and SYGVKD. CDR3 sequence reads: CAISETAMNTEAFF. The CDR3 bases are TGTGCCATCAGTGAAACAGCAATGAACACTGAAGCTTTCTTT.

This chain uses TRBV7-8 with TRBJ2-3; TRBD2 agrees at 8 bases. V was clipped by 2 bases and J by 6 bases; unmatched bases: 10. Germline V lookup: CDR1 SGHVS, CDR2 FQNEAQ. This CDR3 has 16 residues. CDR3 in amino acids: CASSLPGTRSSDTQYF. DNA of the CDR3: TGTGCCAGCAGCTTACCCGGGACTAGATCTTCGGATACGCAGTATTTT. Full variable domain (outside the CDR3, taken from reference TRBV7-8 and TRBJ2-3): GAGVSQSPRYKVAKRGQDVALRCDPISGHVSLFWYQQALGQGPEFLTYFQNEAQLDKSGLPSDRFFAERPEGSVSTLKIQRTQQEDSAVYLCASSLPGTRSSDTQYFGPGTRLTVL.

The rearrangement links TRBV18 to TRBJ1-5, with 9 bases lining up with TRBD1. This CDR3 comprises 15 residues. V was clipped by 5 bases and J by 3 bases; unmatched bases: 5. Germline CDR1 is KGHSH and CDR2 is LQKENI. CDR3 sequence reads: CASSGGTGHNQPQHF. The CDR3 DNA follows: TGTGCCAGCTCAGGCGGGACAGGGCACAATCAGCCCCAGCATTTT.